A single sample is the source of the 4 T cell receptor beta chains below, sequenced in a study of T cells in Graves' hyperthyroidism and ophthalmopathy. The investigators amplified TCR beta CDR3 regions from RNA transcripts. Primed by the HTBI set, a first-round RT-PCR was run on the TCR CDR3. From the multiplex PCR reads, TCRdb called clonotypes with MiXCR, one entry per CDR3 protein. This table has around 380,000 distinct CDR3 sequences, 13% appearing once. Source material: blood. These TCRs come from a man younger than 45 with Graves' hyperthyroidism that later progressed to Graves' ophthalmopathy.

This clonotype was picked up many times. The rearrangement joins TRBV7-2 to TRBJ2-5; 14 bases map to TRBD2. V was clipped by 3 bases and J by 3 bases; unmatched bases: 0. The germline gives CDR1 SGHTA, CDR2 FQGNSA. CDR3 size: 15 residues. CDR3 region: CASSLTSGGEETQYF. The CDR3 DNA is TGTGCCAGCAGCTTGACTAGCGGGGGGGAAGAGACCCAGTACTTC.

CDR3 amino acids: CASSFFAGHETQYF. As DNA, the CDR3 is TGTGCCAGCAGTTTTTTCGCAGGGCACGAGACCCAGTACTTC. V usage is TRBV12-3 or TRBV12-4 and J usage is TRBJ2-5, with D possibly being TRBD1 (5 bases). This CDR3 region has 14 residues. Trimming left V 3 bases short and J 5 bases short, with 13 bases between.

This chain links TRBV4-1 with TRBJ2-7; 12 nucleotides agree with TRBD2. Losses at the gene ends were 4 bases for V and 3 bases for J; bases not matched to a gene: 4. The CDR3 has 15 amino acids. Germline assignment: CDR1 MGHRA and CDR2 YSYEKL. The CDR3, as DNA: TGCGCCAGCAGCCCATTACTAGCGGGGGGCTACGAGCAGTACTTC. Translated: CASSPLLAGGYEQYF.

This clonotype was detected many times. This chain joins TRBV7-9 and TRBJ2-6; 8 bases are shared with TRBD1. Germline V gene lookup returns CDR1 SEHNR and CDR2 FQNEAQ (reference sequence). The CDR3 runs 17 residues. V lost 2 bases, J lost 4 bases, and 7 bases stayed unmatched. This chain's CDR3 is CASSLRSGGAGANVLTF. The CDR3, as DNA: TGTGCCAGCAGCTTAAGGTCAGGGGGCGCCGGGGCCAACGTCCTGACTTTC.